These 25 T cell receptor beta chains share one sample of origin, sequenced in a study of blood T cell repertoires in COVID-19 (TCRdb year 2020). Library preparation employed the immunoSEQ multiplex PCR assay. TCRdb took this table from immuneACCESS and kept in-frame rearrangements with V and J called. Such tables lack part of the clones; where checked against another copy, unresolved V genes explain under half of the gap, and the rest is unexplained. The sample includes roughly 32,000 clones, with 65% to 90% observed a single time. The top ten hold about 5.5% of the sample. Sequencing was performed on peripheral blood. The receptors here all came from a woman older than 75 with active or convalescent COVID-19.

The V and J genes are TRBV28 and TRBJ2-2, with 10 bases aligning to TRBD2. V lost 10 bases, J lost 6 bases, and 11 bases stayed unmatched. Per germline, CDR1 MDHEN and CDR2 SYDVKM. There are 15 residues in the CDR3. The CDR3 sequence is CATTAAGGPPGELFF. The CDR3 region has the DNA TGTGCCACCACCGCAGCGGGAGGGCCGCCCGGGGAGCTGTTTTTT.

The chain combines TRBV6-5 with TRBJ1-3; D is unclear. V lost 6 bases and J lost 0, with 12 bases in between. Germline V CDR1 and CDR2: MNHEY, SVGAGI. CDR3 length: 15 residues. DNA for the CDR3: TGTGCCAGCAGAAAACCAGGTCCCTCTGGAAACACCATATATTTT. Its protein product is CASRKPGPSGNTIYF.

This chain links TRBV19 with TRBJ1-2; 12 bases align to TRBD1. V shed 3 bases, J shed 7 bases, and the junction held 9 bases outside the gene matches. This CDR3 is 16 amino acids long. CDR1 and CDR2 (germline): LNHDA, SQIVND (reference sequence). The CDR3 nucleotides are TGTGCCAGTAGTATGGCGGGGACAGGGGGCGTTCTTGGCTACACCTTC. Amino acid sequence: CASSMAGTGGVLGYTF.

This clone has only a few counts. V gene TRBV9 combines with J gene TRBJ1-2; TRBD1 agrees at 8 bases. V trimming: 4 bases; J trimming: 8 bases; junction bases outside the gene matches: 16. CDR1 and CDR2 (germline): SGDLS, YYNGEE. This CDR3 spans 16 amino acids. This CDR3 is CASSPTGTGLTFGYTF. The CDR3 coding sequence is TGTGCCAGCAGCCCCACCGGGACAGGCCTAACTTTCGGCTACACCTTC.

The CDR3 DNA reads TGTGCCAGCAGCTTGGGACAGACAAGCAATGAGCAGTTCTTC. It encodes CASSLGQTSNEQFF. The chain links TRBV7-6 to TRBJ2-1; 7 bases map to TRBD1. The V gene end was trimmed by 3 bases and the J gene end by 6 bases; junction bases not matched to a gene: 5. The CDR3 extends over 14 amino acids. Germline CDR1 and CDR2: SGHVS and FNYEAQ.

The V gene is TRBV5-5, the J gene TRBJ2-1, with 8 bases fitting TRBD2. Trimming cost V 5 bases and J 6 bases; bases outside gene matches: 7. Germline CDR1 and CDR2: SGHKS and YYEKEE (reference sequence). This CDR3 region has 14 residues. The CDR3 region is CASRREDRRNEQFF. In DNA form, the CDR3 reads TGTGCCAGCAGGCGGGAGGACCGTCGCAATGAGCAGTTCTTC.

The V and J genes are TRBV3-1 (or the pseudogene TRBV3-2) and TRBJ2-6, with no clear D. With 4 bases removed from V and 0 bases from J, the gap between germline ends came to 10 bases. The germline V gene encodes CDR1 LGHDT and CDR2 YNNKEL (reference sequence). CDR3 size: 16 residues. The CDR3 DNA is TGTGCCAGCAGCCTATCTAAGAGCTCTGGGGCCAACGTCCTGACTTTC. Protein: CASSLSKSSGANVLTF.

This rearrangement joins TRBV2 to TRBJ1-5; the D gene is possibly TRBD1 (6 bases). Germline values: CDR1 SNHLY, CDR2 FYNNEI. CDR3 length equals 14 residues. Trimming took 5 bases from V and 5 from J, leaving 13 bases between them. For the CDR3, the DNA is TGTGCCAGCAGTTGGACAGCTGGCGATCAGCCCCAGCATTTT. Translating it yields CASSWTAGDQPQHF.

V and J are TRBV4-1 and TRBJ2-2; 8 bases align to TRBD2. V was pared by 3 bases and J by 5 bases, with 5 bases of the junction left unmatched. There are 15 residues in the CDR3. From germline, CDR1 is MGHRA and CDR2 YSYEKL. The CDR3 DNA is TGCGCCAGCAGCCACGCGGGAGGAGGGACCGGGGAGCTGTTTTTT. Translating it yields CASSHAGGGTGELFF.

V and J are TRBV11-2 and TRBJ2-7; 11 positions match TRBD2. V trimming: 1 base; J trimming: 0 bases; junction bases outside the gene matches: 8. The CDR3 runs to 18 residues. Germline V CDR1 and CDR2: SGHAT, FQNNGV. This chain's CDR3 is CASSLVGGLAGGSYEQYF. The DNA of the CDR3 is TGTGCCAGCAGCTTAGTCGGGGGCCTAGCGGGAGGCTCCTACGAGCAGTACTTC.

This clone was observed a handful of times. The chain carries TRBV7-9 and TRBJ2-7, with TRBD1 matching 7 bases. With 3 bases clipped from V and 3 bases from J, the junction kept 5 bases outside the gene matches. Germline V gene lookup returns CDR1 SEHNR and CDR2 FQNEAQ (reference sequence). The CDR3 covers 14 residues. CDR3 residues: CASSLGQSFYEQYF. In DNA, the CDR3 is TGTGCCAGCAGCTTGGGACAGTCCTTCTACGAGCAGTACTTC.

The chain couples TRBV3-1 (or the pseudogene TRBV3-2) to TRBJ1-4; 8 positions match TRBD1. V gave up 6 bases and J gave up 5 bases; unmatched junction bases: 8. Germline V lookup: CDR1 LGHDT, CDR2 YNNKEL (reference sequence). The CDR3 totals 15 residues. The CDR3 coding sequence is TGTGCCAGCAGGCCCACGGGACAGGTGAATGAAAAACTGTTTTTT. Translating it yields CASRPTGQVNEKLFF.

The rearrangement links TRBV5-1 to TRBJ2-7; 7 nucleotides align to TRBD1. The CDR3 loop spans 14 amino acids. J gave up 7 bases and V 4 bases, and 11 bases lay outside the gene matches. Germline lookup yields CDR1 SGHRS and CDR2 YFSETQ. CDR3 region: CASSRDSLSKEQYF. The CDR3 coding sequence is TGCGCCAGCAGCAGGGACAGTCTGAGCAAGGAGCAGTACTTC. Supplemented by reference TRBV5-1 and TRBJ2-7, the full variable domain reads KAGVTQTPRYLIKTRGQQVTLSCSPISGHRSVSWYQQTPGQGLQFLFEYFSETQRNKGNFPGRFSGRQFSNSRSEMNVSTLELGDSALYLCASSRDSLSKEQYFGPGTRLTVT.

This chain connects TRBV9 to TRBJ2-3, with TRBD2 as a possible D gene (6 bases). CDR3 length: 12 residues. The V and J ends lost 4 bases and 6 bases respectively, with 9 bases between them. Germline V lookup: CDR1 SGDLS, CDR2 YYNGEE. For the CDR3, the DNA is TGTGCCAGCAGCCGACGGGGGGATACGCAGTATTTT. Protein: CASSRRGDTQYF.

The chain couples TRBV7-8 to TRBJ2-1; the D gene is possibly TRBD2 (5 bases). V lost 5 bases to trimming and J lost 3 bases, with 17 bases between them. This CDR3 contains 16 residues. The germline CDR1 and CDR2 sequences are SGHVS and FQNEAQ. The CDR3 bases are TGTGCCAGCAGCCCCCCCGGAGGCGCCTTCTACAATGAGCAGTTCTTC. This encodes CASSPPGGAFYNEQFF.

CDR3 residues: CASSVLQVNTEAFF. The CDR3 DNA reads TGTGCCAGCAGCGTATTGCAGGTGAACACTGAAGCTTTCTTT. The chain combines TRBV9 with TRBJ1-1, with D hard to call. Germline CDR1 SGDLS, CDR2 YYNGEE. The CDR3 loop spans 14 amino acids. The V gene lost 1 base and the J gene lost 0 bases, with 7 bases spanning the gap.

The chain couples TRBV3-1 (or the pseudogene TRBV3-2) to TRBJ1-3; 7 bases line up with TRBD1. The CDR3 sequence is 13 residues long. After removal of 4 bases from V and 6 bases from J, the junction contained 3 bases not matched to a gene. The germline gives CDR1 LGHDT, CDR2 YNNKEL (reference sequence). The CDR3 region is CASSPGQINTIYF. CDR3 DNA sequence: TGTGCCAGCAGCCCGGGACAGATAAACACCATATATTTT.

The V call is TRBV7-9, the J call TRBJ1-2; D is ambiguous. V lost 5 bases, J lost 6 bases, and 22 bases lay in between. Germline-derived CDR1 and CDR2 are SEHNR and FQNEAQ (reference sequence). The CDR3 consists of 16 residues. The DNA for the CDR3 is TGTGCCAGCAGCCATAGACTAGTTGAGTGGGGAGATGGCTACACCTTC. Translating gives CASSHRLVEWGDGYTF.

The gene calls are TRBV13 and TRBJ2-7, with 10 bases fitting TRBD1. Germline-derived CDR1 and CDR2 are PRHDT and FYEKMQ (reference sequence). The CDR3 runs 14 residues. Trimming at V came to 5 bases and at J to 3 bases, leaving 4 bases not matched to a gene. The CDR3 protein is CASSRDRGFYEQYF. CDR3 nucleotides: TGTGCCAGCAGCCGGGACAGGGGCTTCTACGAGCAGTACTTC.

V gene TRBV5-1 combines with J gene TRBJ2-1, with D hard to call. The V gene's germline CDR1 is SGHRS and CDR2 YFSETQ. The germline V and J ends were trimmed by 0 bases and 0 bases, with 10 bases remaining between them. CDR3 length: 16 amino acids. Here the CDR3 DNA reads TGCGCCAGCAGCTTGGCCGAGGCCGGCTCCTACAATGAGCAGTTCTTC. Its translation is CASSLAEAGSYNEQFF.

V is TRBV7-8 and J is TRBJ2-7; 7 bases are a match to TRBD1. Germline V gene lookup returns CDR1 SGHVS and CDR2 FQNEAQ. V lost 5 bases, J lost 3 bases, and 10 bases stayed unmatched. The CDR3 runs 15 residues. The CDR3 here is CASSPPTGRVYEQYF. CDR3 sequence (DNA): TGTGCCAGCAGCCCTCCGACAGGGCGGGTCTACGAGCAGTACTTC.

This rearrangement joins TRBV19 to TRBJ2-5; D perhaps matches TRBD1 (6 bases). Looked up from germline, CDR1 is LNHDA and CDR2 is SQIVND (reference sequence). Trimming took 7 bases from V and 2 from J, leaving 17 bases between them. This CDR3 region has 15 residues. CDR3 DNA: TGTGCCAGTAAACCACCAGGGGCCCGACAAGAGACCCAGTACTTC. This sequence encodes CASKPPGARQETQYF.

The V and J genes are TRBV12-3 or TRBV12-4 and TRBJ1-4; D might be TRBD1 (5 bases). V lost 3 bases to trimming and J lost 14 bases, with 13 bases between them. The CDR3 is 12 residues long. The CDR3 reads CASSFGLGGLFF. The CDR3 DNA reads as TGTGCCAGCAGTTTCGGGTTGGGGGGGCTGTTTTTT.

The chain carries TRBV5-1 and TRBJ1-2, with TRBD1 matching 8 bases. V shed 1 base, J shed 5 bases, and the junction held 7 bases outside the gene matches. The CDR3 loop spans 15 amino acids. Looked up from germline, CDR1 is SGHRS and CDR2 is YFSETQ. This CDR3 is CASSLTAGGLYGYTF. The CDR3 DNA reads TGCGCCAGCAGCTTGACGGCAGGGGGCCTATATGGCTACACCTTC.

The chain couples TRBV7-6 to TRBJ2-5; TRBD2 matches 13 bases. The V gene end was trimmed by 5 bases and the J gene end by 0 bases; junction bases not matched to a gene: 12. Germline V gene sequence: CDR1 SGHVS, CDR2 FNYEAQ. The CDR3 totals 19 residues. For the CDR3, the DNA is TGTGCCAGCAGCCCGGGACTAGCGGGACGGGCCCAGTACCAAGAGACCCAGTACTTC. Protein product: CASSPGLAGRAQYQETQYF.